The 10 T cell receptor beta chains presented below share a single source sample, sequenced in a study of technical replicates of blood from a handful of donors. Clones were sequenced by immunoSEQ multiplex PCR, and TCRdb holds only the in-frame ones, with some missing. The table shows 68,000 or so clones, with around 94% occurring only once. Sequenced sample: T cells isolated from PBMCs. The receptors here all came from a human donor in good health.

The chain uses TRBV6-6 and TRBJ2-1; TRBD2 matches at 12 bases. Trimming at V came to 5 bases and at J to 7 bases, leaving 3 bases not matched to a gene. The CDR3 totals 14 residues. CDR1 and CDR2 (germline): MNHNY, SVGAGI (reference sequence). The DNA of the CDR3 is TGTGCCAGCAGTCTAGCGGGAGGGTATAATGAGCAGTTCTTC. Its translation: CASSLAGGYNEQFF.

The CDR3 spells CASSLSIQRGRNEQYF. The CDR3 DNA reads TGTGCCAGCAGTTTATCGATCCAGCGCGGGAGGAACGAGCAGTACTTC. This chain joins TRBV27 and TRBJ2-7; 8 bases match TRBD2. After removal of 0 bases from V and 5 bases from J, the junction contained 9 bases not matched to a gene. The CDR3 totals 16 residues. The V gene's germline CDR1 is MNHEY and CDR2 SMNVEV (reference sequence).

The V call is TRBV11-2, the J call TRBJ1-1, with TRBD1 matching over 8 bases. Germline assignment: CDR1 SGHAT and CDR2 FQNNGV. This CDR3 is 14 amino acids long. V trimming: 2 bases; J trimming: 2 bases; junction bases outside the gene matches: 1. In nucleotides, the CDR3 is TGTGCCAGCAGCTTATCAGGGGGCAACACTGAAGCTTTCTTT. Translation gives CASSLSGGNTEAFF.

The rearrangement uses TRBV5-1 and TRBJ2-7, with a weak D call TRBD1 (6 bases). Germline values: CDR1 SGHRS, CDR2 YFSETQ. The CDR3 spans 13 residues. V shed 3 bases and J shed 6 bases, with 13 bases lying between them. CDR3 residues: CASSSTGSTEQYF. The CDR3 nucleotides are TGCGCCAGCAGCTCCACAGGGTCAACCGAGCAGTACTTC. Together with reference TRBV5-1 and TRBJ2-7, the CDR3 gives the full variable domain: KAGVTQTPRYLIKTRGQQVTLSCSPISGHRSVSWYQQTPGQGLQFLFEYFSETQRNKGNFPGRFSGRQFSNSRSEMNVSTLELGDSALYLCASSSTGSTEQYFGPGTRLTVT.

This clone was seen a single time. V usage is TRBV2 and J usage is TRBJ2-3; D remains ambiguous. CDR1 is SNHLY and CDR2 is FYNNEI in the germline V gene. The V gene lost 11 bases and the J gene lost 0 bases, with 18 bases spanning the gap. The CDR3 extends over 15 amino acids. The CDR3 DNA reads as TGTGCCTTCCGGGTAGTCGGCTCGAGCACAGATACGCAGTATTTT. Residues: CAFRVVGSSTDTQYF.

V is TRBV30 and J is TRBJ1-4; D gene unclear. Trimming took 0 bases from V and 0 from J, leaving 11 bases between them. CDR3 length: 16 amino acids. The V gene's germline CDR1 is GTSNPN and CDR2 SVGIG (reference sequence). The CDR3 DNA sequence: TGTGCCTGGAGTGTCGGGGTCCTTTCAACTAATGAAAAACTGTTTTTT. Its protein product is CAWSVGVLSTNEKLFF.

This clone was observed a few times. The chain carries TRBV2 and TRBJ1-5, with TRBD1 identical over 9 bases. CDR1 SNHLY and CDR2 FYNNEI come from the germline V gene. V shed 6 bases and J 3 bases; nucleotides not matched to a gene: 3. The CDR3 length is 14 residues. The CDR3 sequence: CASRGTGNNQPQHF. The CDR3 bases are TGTGCCAGCAGGGGGACAGGGAACAATCAGCCCCAGCATTTT.

The CDR3 DNA follows: TGTGCCAGCACCTCCCTCGGGACAGACAATGAGCAGTTCTTC. Translating it yields CASTSLGTDNEQFF. V gene TRBV27 combines with J gene TRBJ2-1; 7 bases are a match to TRBD1. CDR1 and CDR2 from the germline V gene are MNHEY and SMNVEV (reference sequence). The CDR3 runs to 14 residues. The V and J ends lost 7 bases and 5 bases, in that order; junction bases with no gene match: 8.

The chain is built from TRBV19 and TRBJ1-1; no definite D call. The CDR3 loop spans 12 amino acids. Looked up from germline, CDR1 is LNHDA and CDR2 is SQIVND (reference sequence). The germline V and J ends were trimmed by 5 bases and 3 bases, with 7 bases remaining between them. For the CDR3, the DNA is TGTGCCAGTAGTGGCCCATACACTGAAGCTTTCTTT. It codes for CASSGPYTEAFF.

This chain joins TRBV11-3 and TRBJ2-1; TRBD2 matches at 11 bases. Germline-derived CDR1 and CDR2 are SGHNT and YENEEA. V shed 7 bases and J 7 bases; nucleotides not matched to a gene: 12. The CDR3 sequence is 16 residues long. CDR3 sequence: CASNLDSGRARNEQFF. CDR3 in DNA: TGTGCCAGCAACCTTGATAGCGGGAGGGCCAGGAATGAGCAGTTCTTC.